The rows below give T cell receptor beta chains drawn from one sample of a study of blood T cell repertoires in COVID-19. Assay: immunoSEQ multiplex PCR; the TCRdb copy retains only in-frame clones and omits some. Of roughly 190,000 clones listed, roughly four fifths are singletons. Sequencing was performed on peripheral blood. Receptors were obtained from a woman between 40 and 55 years old with acute or convalescent COVID-19. Both conserved end residues are part of each CDR3. D genes are given only for firm matches. The size field is filled for only some rows; it gives once, few, many or a size class.

d_call clone_size j_call v_call cdr3_nt cdr3_aa
TRBD2 - TRBJ2-2 TRBV10-2 TGCGCCAGCAGTGGTCTAGCGGGGGCGGTCGGGGAGCTGTTTTTT CASSGLAGAVGELFF
TRBD2 - TRBJ2-1 TRBV27 TGTGCCAGCAGTTTATCGATAGCTAGCGGGGGGTTGGTTGAGCAGTTCTTC CASSLSIASGGLVEQFF
TRBD2 few TRBJ2-7 TRBV5-1 TGCGCCAGCAGCTTGGCGGGGGGAGAGGGCTACGAGCAGTACTTC CASSLAGGEGYEQYF
TRBD1 - TRBJ2-3 TRBV6-6 TGTGCCAGCCACCGGGACAGGGTGCCGGATACGCAGTATTTT CASHRDRVPDTQYF
- - TRBJ2-1 TRBV15 TGTGCCACCAGCAGAGCCCCCCAGGGTTGGGCCGACAATGAGCAGTTCTTC CATSRAPQGWADNEQFF
TRBD2 - TRBJ2-3 TRBV2 TGTGCCAGCATGACTGGGCGGGGGGGATTCGATACGCAGTATTTT CASMTGRGGFDTQYF
- many TRBJ1-3 TRBV6-1 TGTGCCAGCAGTGAACGGGGGGACTCTGGAAACACCATATATTTT CASSERGDSGNTIYF
- - TRBJ1-5 TRBV27 TGTGCCAGCAGGTCCGGGGGGTACAGGGTTGAGCCCCAGCATTTT CASRSGGYRVEPQHF
TRBD2 - TRBJ2-1 TRBV5-5 TGTGCCAGCAGCCTGGACTTAGCGGGAGTTTCGAATGAGCAGTTCTTC CASSLDLAGVSNEQFF
- - TRBJ1-4 TRBV2 TGTGCCAGCAGTTATACTGACAGCTCTAATGAAAAACTGTTTTTT CASSYTDSSNEKLFF
TRBD2 - TRBJ2-7 TRBV5-8 TGTGCCAGCAGCTTGAGGGTGAGGCGGGGGTACGAGCAGTACTTC CASSLRVRRGYEQYF
TRBD1 - TRBJ1-1 TRBV27 TGTGCCAGCAGTTGGGACAGGAACACTGAAGCTTTCTTT CASSWDRNTEAFF
- few TRBJ1-4 TRBV28 TGTGCCAGCAGGGAGAATGAAAAACTGTTTTTT CASRENEKLFF
- - TRBJ2-7 TRBV19 TGTGCCAGTAGTAGATTAGGCGGAATGCGGTACGAGCAGTACTTC CASSRLGGMRYEQYF
TRBD1 - TRBJ2-7 TRBV6-5 TGTGCCAGCAGTTCCGACAGGGGGCTAAGGGGCTACGAGCAGTACTTC CASSSDRGLRGYEQYF
TRBD1 - TRBJ1-2 TRBV4-1 TGCGCCAGCAGCCAGGCCAACAGGGGTAGACCTTCTTTC CASSQANRGRPSF
- - TRBJ1-2 TRBV13 TGTGCCAGCAGCTTAGAATTGGGGGCTGGCTACACCTTC CASSLELGAGYTF
- - TRBJ1-2 TRBV7-3 TGTGCCAGCAGCTTAATTGGAGGAAAAGGAGGCTACACCTTC CASSLIGGKGGYTF
TRBD2 - TRBJ2-1 TRBV27 TGTGCCAGCAGTTTAACCCACAGTCTAGCGGGAGCTTGGGAGCAGTTCTTC CASSLTHSLAGAWEQFF
- - TRBJ1-1 TRBV12-5 TGTGCTAGTGGTTTTAGCGCGGGGGTGAACACTGAAGCTTTCTTT CASGFSAGVNTEAFF
- - TRBJ1-6 TRBV10-3 TGTGCCATCAGTCAGGACCCCGGGACACCCCTCCACTTT CAISQDPGTPLHF
- - TRBJ1-1 TRBV7-3 TGTGCCAGCAGCTTAATGGCCGGCGGGGAAGCTTTCTTT CASSLMAGGEAFF
TRBD1 - TRBJ1-6 TRBV28 TGTGCCAGCGGGGGACAGGCCTATTCACCCCTCCACTTT CASGGQAYSPLHF
- - TRBJ2-6 TRBV23-1 TGCGCCAGCGTCCGGGGATTGGCTGGGGCCAACGTCCTGACTTTC CASVRGLAGANVLTF
TRBD1 - TRBJ1-5 TRBV27 TGTGCCAGCAGTTTATACAGGGGAGGCAATCAGCCCCAGCATTTT CASSLYRGGNQPQHF
TRBD1 few TRBJ2-7 TRBV5-6 TGTGCCAGCAGCACCCCTCGGACAGGAAGCAAGCAGTACTTC CASSTPRTGSKQYF
- - TRBJ2-7 TRBV7-8 TGTGCCAGCAGCTTTTTAGGGGATATCGACTACGAGCAGTACTTC CASSFLGDIDYEQYF
- - TRBJ1-4 TRBV6-5 TGTGCCAGCGGAGCAGGGGCGGGCTCTGAAAAACTGTTTTTT CASGAGAGSEKLFF
- - TRBJ1-5 TRBV14 TGTGCCAGCAGCCTGTATAGCAATCAGCCCCAGCATTTT CASSLYSNQPQHF